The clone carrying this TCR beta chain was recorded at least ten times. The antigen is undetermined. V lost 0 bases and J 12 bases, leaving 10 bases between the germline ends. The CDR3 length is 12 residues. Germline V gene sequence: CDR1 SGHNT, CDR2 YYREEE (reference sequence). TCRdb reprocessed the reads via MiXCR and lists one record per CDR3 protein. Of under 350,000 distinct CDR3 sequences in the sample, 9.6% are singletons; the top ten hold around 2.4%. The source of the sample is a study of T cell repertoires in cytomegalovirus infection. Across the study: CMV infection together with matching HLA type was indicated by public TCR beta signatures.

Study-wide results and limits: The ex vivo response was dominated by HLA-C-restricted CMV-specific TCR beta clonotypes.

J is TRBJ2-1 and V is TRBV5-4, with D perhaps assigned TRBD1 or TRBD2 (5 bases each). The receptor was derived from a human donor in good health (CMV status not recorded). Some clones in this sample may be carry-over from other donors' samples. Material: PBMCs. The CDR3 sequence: CASSLAEGSQFF. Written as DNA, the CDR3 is TGTGCCAGCAGCTTGGCTGAGGGGTCGCAGTTCTTC.